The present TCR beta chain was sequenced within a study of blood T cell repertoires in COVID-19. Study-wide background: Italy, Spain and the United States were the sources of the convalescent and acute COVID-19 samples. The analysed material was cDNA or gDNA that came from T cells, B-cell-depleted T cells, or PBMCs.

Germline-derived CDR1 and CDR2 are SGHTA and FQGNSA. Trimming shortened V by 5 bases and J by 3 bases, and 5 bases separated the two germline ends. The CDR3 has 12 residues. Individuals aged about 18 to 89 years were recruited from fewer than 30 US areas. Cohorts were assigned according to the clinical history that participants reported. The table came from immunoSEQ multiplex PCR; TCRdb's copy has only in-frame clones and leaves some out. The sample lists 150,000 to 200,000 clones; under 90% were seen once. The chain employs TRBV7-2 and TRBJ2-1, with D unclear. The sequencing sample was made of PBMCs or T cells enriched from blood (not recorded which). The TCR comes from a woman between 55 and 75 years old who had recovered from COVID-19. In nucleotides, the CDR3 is TGTGCCAGCAGCCCTAACTACAATGAGCAGTTCTTC. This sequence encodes CASSPNYNEQFF.